The T cell receptor (beta chain) described here comes from a study of identical twins. TCRdb ran MiXCR on the 5' RACE reads and lists one entry per CDR3 protein. Counted here are about 790,000 distinct CDR3 sequences, around a sixth occurring once; the ten biggest clones make up under 15%. In addition, the sample was reused for a study of T cells expressing NK-cell markers.

The TCR sequence derives from a woman younger than 30 in good health. Sequenced input: PBMCs.

The DNA for the CDR3 is TGTGCCAGCAGTTTTGCCGCTAGCGGGAGGGAGACCCAGTACTTC. Its protein is CASSFAASGRETQYF. V usage is TRBV12-3 or TRBV12-4 and J usage is TRBJ2-5; TRBD2 matches at 11 bases. The CDR3 contains 15 residues. V gave up 3 bases and J gave up 5 bases; unmatched junction bases: 5.